This entry lists 30 T cell receptor beta chains sequenced from one sample in a study of blood T cell repertoires in COVID-19 (TCRdb year 2020). Library construction relied on the immunoSEQ multiplex PCR assay. In its TCRdb copy, this immuneACCESS table keeps in-frame sequences only and misses some clones. Where compared with another copy, unresolved V genes explain less than half of these, and the others have no known cause. This sample lists 140,000 to 150,000 clones; 85% to 90% were detected once. The ten biggest clones cover more than 1% of the sample. The sequenced material came from PBMCs or T cells enriched from blood (not recorded which). The receptors stem from a woman aged 25 to 39 with acute COVID-19.

This chain uses TRBV28 with TRBJ1-6; possibly TRBD1 for D (6 bases). CDR3 length: 15 amino acids. From germline, CDR1 is MDHEN and CDR2 SYDVKM. The V end was cut by 4 bases, the J end by 10 bases, with 17 bases between. CDR3 residues: CASSYALTGNSPLHF. The CDR3 DNA sequence: TGTGCCAGCAGTTATGCACTCACAGGGAACTCACCCCTCCACTTT.

The chain recombines TRBV7-2 with TRBJ1-5; 8 bases line up with TRBD1. This CDR3 has 12 amino acids. V was clipped by 9 bases and J by 8 bases; unmatched bases: 6. Germline CDR1 reads SGHTA; CDR2 reads FQGNSA. The CDR3 spells CASRQGREPQHF. The DNA for the CDR3 is TGTGCCAGTCGACAGGGGAGAGAGCCCCAGCATTTT.

CDR3 protein: CASSSSYRERQYF. For the CDR3, the DNA is TGTGCCAGCAGTTCCTCCTACAGGGAGCGGCAGTACTTC. The V call is TRBV12-3 or TRBV12-4, the J call TRBJ2-7; maybe TRBD1 (6 bases). There are 13 residues in the CDR3. Deletions cut 4 bases from V and 9 bases from J, with 16 bases between.

The V and J genes are TRBV6-2 or TRBV6-3 and TRBJ2-6, with 7 nucleotides matching TRBD1. The CDR3 length is 19 residues. Germline V gene sequence: CDR1 MNHEY, CDR2 SVGEGT. The J segment lost 0 bases and the V segment lost 0 bases, leaving 8 bases of the junction unmatched. CDR3 sequence: CASSYSAGGVGSGANVLTF. CDR3 sequence (DNA): TGTGCCAGCAGTTACTCAGCAGGGGGTGTGGGCTCTGGGGCCAACGTCCTGACTTTC.

The chain uses TRBV28 and TRBJ2-1, with 12 bases identical to TRBD1. CDR1 is MDHEN, CDR2 SYDVKM, per germline. This CDR3 is 16 amino acids long. After removal of 6 bases from V and 3 bases from J, the junction contained 6 bases not matched to a gene. In DNA, the CDR3 is TGTGCCAGCAGCCCGGGGACAGGGGGCAACTACAATGAGCAGTTCTTC. This codes for CASSPGTGGNYNEQFF.

The chain recombines TRBV12-5 with TRBJ1-1; D gene ambiguous. With 4 bases removed from V and 3 bases from J, the gap between germline ends came to 9 bases. The germline gives CDR1 LGHNT, CDR2 FRNRAP. The CDR3 is 13 residues long. This CDR3 is CASGSQADTEAFF. CDR3 DNA: TGTGCTAGTGGTTCGCAAGCGGACACTGAAGCTTTCTTT.

This clone was counted once. This chain links TRBV18 with TRBJ1-3; no definite D call. V was shortened by 0 bases and J by 1 base, with 19 bases between the two germline ends. The CDR3 runs to 19 residues. The V gene's germline CDR1 is KGHSH and CDR2 LQKENI. For the CDR3, the DNA is TGTGCCAGCTCACCACCGAGTCAGCGGAGCTTGCTATCTGGAAACACCATATATTTT. This codes for CASSPPSQRSLLSGNTIYF.

This clone was seen a handful of times. The V call is TRBV6-2 or TRBV6-3, the J call TRBJ2-5, with unresolved D. Looked up from germline, CDR1 is MNHEY and CDR2 is SVGEGT. This CDR3 has 13 residues. Deletions cut 6 bases from V and 5 bases from J, with 13 bases between. CDR3 amino acids: CASSPHNGETQYF. CDR3 nucleotides: TGTGCCAGCAGCCCTCATAACGGGGAGACCCAGTACTTC.

The rearrangement uses TRBV30 and TRBJ1-6, with TRBD1 matching 7 bases. The CDR3 has 12 residues. The V segment lost 3 bases and the J segment 9 bases; nucleotides outside the gene matches: 2. Germline lookup yields CDR1 GTSNPN and CDR2 SVGIG (reference sequence). In DNA form, the CDR3 reads TGTGCCTGGAGGAACAGGGGTTCACCCCTCCACTTT. It yields the protein CAWRNRGSPLHF.

This chain joins TRBV4-3 and TRBJ2-1, with TRBD1 as a possible D gene (6 bases). CDR3 length equals 13 residues. Deletions cut 5 bases from V and 9 bases from J, with 14 bases between. Germline CDR1 and CDR2: LGHNA and YSLEER. CDR3 in DNA: TGCGCCAGCAGCGGACCTGGGGGCCCTGAGCAGTTCTTC. Its translation: CASSGPGGPEQFF.

V and J are TRBV28 and TRBJ2-7, with 9 bases lining up with TRBD1. J lost 6 bases, V lost 4 bases, and 4 bases had no gene match. The CDR3 is made up of 13 amino acids. Germline V gives CDR1 MDHEN, CDR2 SYDVKM. CDR3 amino acids: CASSSTGGPEQYF. CDR3 nucleotide sequence: TGTGCCAGCAGTTCTACAGGGGGCCCCGAGCAGTACTTC.

V is TRBV4-3 and J is TRBJ2-3; 7 bases are a match to TRBD1. The CDR3 runs to 16 residues. The V segment lost 1 base and the J segment 2 bases; nucleotides outside the gene matches: 6. Germline V lookup: CDR1 LGHNA, CDR2 YSLEER. CDR3: CASSQGDRLYTDTQYF. The CDR3 DNA sequence: TGCGCCAGCAGCCAAGGGGACAGACTCTACACAGATACGCAGTATTTT.

This chain joins TRBV10-3 and TRBJ2-7, with a tentative D call TRBD1 (6 bases). This CDR3 spans 15 amino acids. Germline V gene lookup returns CDR1 ENHRY and CDR2 SYGVKD. V dropped 0 bases and J dropped 3 bases, with 12 bases sitting between them. CDR3 nucleotides: TGTGCCATCAGTGAGTCACAGGGTTTGATCTACGAGCAGTACTTC. The encoded protein is CAISESQGLIYEQYF.

This rearrangement joins TRBV19 to TRBJ2-6; weak D call: TRBD1 (6 bases). Germline V gene sequence: CDR1 LNHDA, CDR2 SQIVND (reference sequence). The CDR3 contains 14 residues. Trimming left V 2 bases short and J 12 bases short, with 14 bases between. DNA for the CDR3: TGTGCCAGTAGTATACAGGGGACCTTATCCGTCCTGACTTTC. It encodes CASSIQGTLSVLTF.

The gene calls are TRBV7-9 and TRBJ1-6; TRBD1 might be the D (6 bases). Germline V gene sequence: CDR1 SEHNR, CDR2 FQNEAQ (reference sequence). The CDR3 is 15 amino acids. Trimming cost V 5 bases and J 5 bases, with 13 bases left between them. CDR3 residues: CASSLGTQNNSPLHF. The DNA of the CDR3 is TGTGCCAGCAGCCTTGGGACACAAAATAATTCACCCCTCCACTTT.

The chain couples TRBV9 to TRBJ1-2; 7 bases agree with TRBD1. The CDR3 loop spans 14 amino acids. V was clipped by 0 bases and J by 2 bases; unmatched bases: 1. Germline lookup yields CDR1 SGDLS and CDR2 YYNGEE. CDR3 nucleotides: TGTGCCAGCAGCGTAGAGGGGGCGAACTATGGCTACACCTTC. Residues: CASSVEGANYGYTF.

V and J are TRBV5-1 and TRBJ2-2; 8 bases line up with TRBD1. This CDR3 has 17 amino acids. The V gene end was trimmed by 0 bases and the J gene end by 0 bases; junction bases not matched to a gene: 4. Germline lookup yields CDR1 SGHRS and CDR2 YFSETQ. In nucleotides, the CDR3 is TGCGCCAGCAGCTTGGGATTGGGACAGGCGAACACCGGGGAGCTGTTTTTT. Protein: CASSLGLGQANTGELFF.

The chain carries TRBV28 and TRBJ1-2, with D maybe TRBD1 (5 bases). This CDR3 has 15 residues. V was shortened by 6 bases and J by 2 bases, with 16 bases between the two germline ends. In germline, CDR1 is MDHEN, CDR2 SYDVKM. The chain's CDR3 is CASSTTTRGNYGYTF. Written as DNA, the CDR3 is TGTGCCAGCAGCACCACAACCCGGGGGAACTATGGCTACACCTTC.

V and J are TRBV7-2 and TRBJ1-1, with TRBD1 matching 9 bases. With V trimmed by 4 bases and J by 8 bases, 5 bases remained unmatched. Germline-derived CDR1 and CDR2 are SGHTA and FQGNSA. The CDR3 runs to 13 residues. The DNA of the CDR3 is TGTGCCAGCAGCTGGGGACAGGGTCTAGAAGCTTTCTTT. Translated, it gives CASSWGQGLEAFF.

CDR3 sequence (DNA): TGTGCTAGTGGTTTGAGACTAGCGGGAGTCGTGGGGGAGCTGTTTTTT. It specifies CASGLRLAGVVGELFF. The chain uses TRBV12-5 and TRBJ2-2; 12 bases are a match to TRBD2. The CDR3 length is 16 residues. The trim removed 2 bases at V and 8 bases at J, leaving 6 bases unmatched. The V gene's germline CDR1 is LGHNT and CDR2 FRNRAP.

This chain links TRBV18 with TRBJ1-5, with TRBD1 matching 7 bases. The V and J ends lost 3 bases and 0 bases, in that order; junction bases with no gene match: 8. CDR1 and CDR2 (germline): KGHSH, LQKENI. The CDR3 is 17 amino acids. The CDR3, as DNA: TGTGCCAGCTCACCCCCGACAGGGCCATATAGCAATCAGCCCCAGCATTTT. It is translated as CASSPPTGPYSNQPQHF.

The gene calls are TRBV7-8 and TRBJ2-3, with D possibly TRBD1 on 5 matching bases. CDR1 is SGHVS, CDR2 FQNEAQ, per germline. The CDR3 extends over 15 amino acids. V was clipped by 8 bases and J by 2 bases, with 17 bases between them. The CDR3, as DNA: TGTGCCAGCCCGCCGTCCAGGGCCGTCACAGATACGCAGTATTTT. Protein product: CASPPSRAVTDTQYF.

The chain is built from TRBV7-3 and TRBJ1-1; D perhaps matches TRBD1 (5 bases). This CDR3 has 13 amino acids. Between the trimmed V and J ends, which lost 4 bases and 2 bases, there was a span of 8 bases. Germline loops: CDR1 SGHTA, CDR2 FQGTGA. The CDR3 DNA reads TGTGCCAGCAGCTCTCAGGGTAACACTGAAGCTTTCTTT. As protein: CASSSQGNTEAFF.

The J gene is TRBJ2-2, the V gene TRBV3-1 (or the pseudogene TRBV3-2), with 11 nucleotides matching TRBD1. This CDR3 has 19 residues. The V gene end was trimmed by 6 bases and the J gene end by 0 bases; junction bases not matched to a gene: 12. Germline CDR1 LGHDT, CDR2 YNNKEL (reference sequence). The DNA of the CDR3 is TGTGCCAGCAGTCAAACGCCTCGGGGACAGGGGGCGAACACCGGGGAGCTGTTTTTT. Amino acid sequence: CASSQTPRGQGANTGELFF.

This rearrangement joins TRBV9 to TRBJ2-1; 11 bases match TRBD2. The length of the CDR3 is 15 residues. V gave up 1 base and J gave up 9 bases; unmatched junction bases: 6. Germline V gives CDR1 SGDLS, CDR2 YYNGEE. The CDR3 reads CASSVFSGRAGEQFF. The CDR3 DNA reads TGTGCCAGCAGCGTATTTAGCGGGAGGGCCGGTGAGCAGTTCTTC.

The chain's CDR3 is CASRPHGTSGMKQFF. The CDR3 bases are TGTGCCAGCAGACCCCACGGGACTAGCGGGATGAAACAGTTCTTC. The chain joins TRBV6-5 to TRBJ2-1; 13 bases agree with TRBD2. This CDR3 region has 15 residues. Germline loops: CDR1 MNHEY, CDR2 SVGAGI. The J segment lost 13 bases and the V segment lost 6 bases, leaving 12 bases of the junction unmatched.

This clone has a handful of counts. This sequence joins TRBV7-2 and TRBJ1-5; D call uncertain. CDR1 is SGHTA, CDR2 FQGNSA, per germline. The length of the CDR3 is 17 residues. The germline V and J ends were trimmed by 4 bases and 0 bases, with 16 bases remaining between them. DNA for the CDR3: TGTGCCAGCAGCTCTAGAGGTGGAGGGAATAGCAATCAGCCCCAGCATTTT. It specifies CASSSRGGGNSNQPQHF.

The chain is built from TRBV7-8 and TRBJ1-5; the D gene is possibly TRBD1 (6 bases). Looked up from germline, CDR1 is SGHVS and CDR2 is FQNEAQ. Trimming stripped 6 bases from V and 4 bases from J, with 10 bases between. CDR3 length equals 13 residues. Here the CDR3 reads CASRTGTNQPQHF. CDR3 nucleotides: TGTGCCAGCAGGACCGGGACAAATCAGCCCCAGCATTTT.

Ten or more counts support this clone. CDR3 nucleotides: TGCGCCAGCAGCAGCGATCGGGAGCTGTTTTTT. This sequence encodes CASSSDRELFF. The V and J genes are TRBV5-1 and TRBJ2-2; D is unclear. This CDR3 spans 11 amino acids. V lost 4 bases and J lost 9, with 7 bases in between. Germline assignment: CDR1 SGHRS and CDR2 YFSETQ.

V usage is TRBV5-4 and J usage is TRBJ2-7; TRBD1 aligns across 9 bases. Germline V gives CDR1 SGHNT, CDR2 YYREEE (reference sequence). The CDR3 has 16 residues. Losses at the gene ends were 4 bases for V and 1 base for J; bases not matched to a gene: 9. The chain's CDR3 is CASSTTGTGTSYEQYF. Written as DNA, the CDR3 is TGTGCCAGCAGCACCACCGGGACAGGGACATCCTACGAGCAGTACTTC.